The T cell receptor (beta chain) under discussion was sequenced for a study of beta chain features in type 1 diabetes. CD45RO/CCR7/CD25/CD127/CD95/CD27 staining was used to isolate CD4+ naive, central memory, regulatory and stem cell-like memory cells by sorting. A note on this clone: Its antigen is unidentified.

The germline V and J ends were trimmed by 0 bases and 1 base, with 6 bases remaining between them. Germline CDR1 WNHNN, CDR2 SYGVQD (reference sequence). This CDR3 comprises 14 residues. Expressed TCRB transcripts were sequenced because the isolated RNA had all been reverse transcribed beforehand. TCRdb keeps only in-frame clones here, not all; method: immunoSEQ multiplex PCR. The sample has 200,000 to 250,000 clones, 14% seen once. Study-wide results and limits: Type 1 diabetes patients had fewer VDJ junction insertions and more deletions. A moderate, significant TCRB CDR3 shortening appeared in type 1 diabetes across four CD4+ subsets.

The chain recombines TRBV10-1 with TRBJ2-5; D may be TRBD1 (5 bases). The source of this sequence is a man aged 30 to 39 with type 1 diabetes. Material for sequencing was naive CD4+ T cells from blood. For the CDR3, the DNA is TGCGCCAGCAGTGAGTCGACAGCCCAAGAGACCCAGTACTTC. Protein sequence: CASSESTAQETQYF.